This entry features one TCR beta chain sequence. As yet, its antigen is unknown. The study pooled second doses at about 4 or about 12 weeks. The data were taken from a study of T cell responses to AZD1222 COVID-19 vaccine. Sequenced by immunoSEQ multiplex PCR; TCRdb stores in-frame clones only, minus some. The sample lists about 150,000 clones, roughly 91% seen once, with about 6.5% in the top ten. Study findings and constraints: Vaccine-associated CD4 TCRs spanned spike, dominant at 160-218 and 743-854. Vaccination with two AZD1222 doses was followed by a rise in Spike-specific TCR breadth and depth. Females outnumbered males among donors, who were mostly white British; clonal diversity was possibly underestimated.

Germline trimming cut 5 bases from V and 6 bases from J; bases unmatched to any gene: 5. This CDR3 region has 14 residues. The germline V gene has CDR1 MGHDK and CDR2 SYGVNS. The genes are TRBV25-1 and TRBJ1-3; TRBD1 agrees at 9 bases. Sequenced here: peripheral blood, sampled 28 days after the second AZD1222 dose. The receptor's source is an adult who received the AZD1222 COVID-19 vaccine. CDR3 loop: CASSKTGGENTIYF. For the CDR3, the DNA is TGTGCCAGCAGTAAGACAGGGGGGGAAAACACCATATATTTT.